The table lists the clone carrying this T cell receptor (beta chain) with a few counts. This sample stems from a study of blood T cell repertoires in COVID-19. In the original processing: Using reference gene primer amplification, nucleated cell counts were estimated. Here immunoSEQ multiplex PCR was the method, and the copy in TCRdb shows in-frame clones only, minus some. That table is the source of V, J and clone size, and D and trimming were worked out from the DNA. The sample carries about 140,000 clones, 75% to 90% recorded once. The CDR3 consists of 11 residues. V gave up 5 bases and J gave up 10 bases, with 11 bases separating them. Per the germline V gene, CDR1 is MNHEY and CDR2 is SVGAGI.

This TCR came from a man in his fifties or sixties who had recovered from COVID-19. V gene TRBV6-5 combines with J gene TRBJ1-1; no firm D call. Material: PBMCs or T cells enriched from blood (not recorded which). The CDR3 reads CASSLGYSAFF. The CDR3 DNA is TGTGCCAGCAGTCTCGGGTATTCAGCTTTCTTT.